Given below is one TCR beta chain in context. What it binds is not known. These data originate in a study of T cell clonotyping in hematopoietic cell transplantation. Clones were sequenced by immunoSEQ multiplex PCR, and TCRdb holds only the in-frame ones, with some missing. The sample has over 35,000 clones, over 75% seen once. Study results and limitations: Without cell sorting, CD4 versus CD8 contributions remain unresolved. Recipient TCR diversity dropped after transplant; expanded clonotypes rose from day 30 to 180.

Germline CDR1 and CDR2: SGHNT and YYREEE (reference sequence). The V end lost 4 bases, the J end lost 7 bases, and 12 bases lay between the germline ends. The CDR3 consists of 13 residues. The sequencing input was peripheral blood mononuclear cells. This clonotype was obtained from a woman in her 40s in good health. Some clones in this sample may be carry-over from other donors' samples. The chain recombines TRBV5-4 with TRBJ1-5; no clear D gene. Here the CDR3 reads CASSLDSGQPQHF. In nucleotides, the CDR3 is TGTGCCAGCAGCCTGGATTCCGGGCAGCCCCAGCATTTT.